This is a list of T cell receptor beta chains from one sample in a study of cytomegalovirus exposure and HLA in healthy donors. The method was immunoSEQ multiplex PCR; TCRdb's version includes in-frame clones alone and lacks a portion of them. The sample holds some 85,000 clones, roughly three quarters seen once. Sequencing was done on a sample of PBMCs. All receptors derive from a man aged 30 to 39 in good health and CMV-seronegative. CDR3s include the opening cysteine and the closing phenylalanine or tryptophan. The D gene is left open where the match is weak. For some rows the clone size is stated as once, few or many, or as a class when expanded; others skip it.

D	V	size	J	DNA	CDR3
TRBD1	TRBV28	-	TRBJ2-4	TGTGCCAGCAGCACTGGGACAGGGAGGGTTCAGTACTTC	CASSTGTGRVQYF
TRBD1	TRBV7-9	-	TRBJ1-2	TGTGCCAGCAGCTTATGGGAGGCGCGGGACAGGGAGATCACCTTC	CASSLWEARDREITF
TRBD1	TRBV19	-	TRBJ1-5	TGTGCCAGTAGTATAGATCGGAGACAGGGAGTATATAGCAATCAGCCCCAGCATTTT	CASSIDRRQGVYSNQPQHF
-	TRBV6-5	-	TRBJ1-2	TGTGCCAGCAGTTACTCGTACGATAACTATGGCTGCACCTTC	CASSYSYDNYGCTF
-	TRBV7-2	-	TRBJ1-6	TGTGCCAGCAGGGTGACCCTCACGGGTTCACCCCTCCACTTT	CASRVTLTGSPLHF
TRBD2	TRBV5-1	-	TRBJ2-3	TGCGCCAGCAGCTCTAGCGGCCCAGGGCCAGATACGCAGTATTTT	CASSSSGPGPDTQYF
-	TRBV28	-	TRBJ1-2	TGTGCCAGCTCCCTTGAGGATTCAACTAACTATGGCTACACCTTC	CASSLEDSTNYGYTF
-	TRBV2	-	TRBJ2-5	TGTGCCAGCAGGAAATTACAGGGTGGGGCAGAGACCCAGTACTTC	CASRKLQGGAETQYF
-	TRBV5-1	-	TRBJ2-7	TGCGCCAGCAGCTTGATCGGGGGAAGCTACGAGCAGTACTTC	CASSLIGGSYEQYF
TRBD2	TRBV5-1	few	TRBJ2-1	TGCGCCAGCAGCGTGCCGGGAGGGCGGAATGAGCAGTTCTTC	CASSVPGGRNEQFF
-	TRBV4-3	-	TRBJ1-1	TGCGCCAGCAGCCAAGTCGCGGCAGACGAAGCTTTCTTT	CASSQVAADEAFF
-	TRBV6-4	-	TRBJ2-3	TGTGCCAGCAGTGCAACTACGAGTGATACGCAGTATTTT	CASSATTSDTQYF
-	TRBV4-3	-	TRBJ2-3	TGCGCCAGCAGCCAAGGGTTAGCAGCGGCGGATACGCAGTATTTT	CASSQGLAAADTQYF
TRBD2	TRBV18	-	TRBJ2-7	TGTGCCAGCTCAGCGGGGGACTCCTACGAGCAGTACTTC	CASSAGDSYEQYF
-	TRBV5-1	-	TRBJ2-2	TGCGCCAGCAGCTTGTTTCTCTCGTCCGGGGAGCTGTTTTTT	CASSLFLSSGELFF
-	TRBV9	-	TRBJ2-1	TGTGCCAGCAGCGTAGATCAGGGATTAAACCACAATGAGCAGTTCTTC	CASSVDQGLNHNEQFF
-	TRBV18	-	TRBJ1-2	TGTGCCAGCTCACTACAACAGAGCTATGGCTACACCTTC	CASSLQQSYGYTF
TRBD1	TRBV28	-	TRBJ1-6	TGTGCCAGCACCGACTACAGGGGCGACGGTAATTCACCCCTCCACTTT	CASTDYRGDGNSPLHF
-	TRBV2	-	TRBJ2-7	TGTGCCAGCAAATACAGTGGGTTCGAGCAGTACTTC	CASKYSGFEQYF
TRBD1	TRBV5-1	-	TRBJ2-1	TGCGCCAGCAGCCGCCCGGGACAGGGGAGCAATGAGCAGTTCTTC	CASSRPGQGSNEQFF
-	TRBV5-1	few	TRBJ2-2	TGCGCCAGCAGCGCAGACTCAACCACCGGGGAGCTGTTTTTT	CASSADSTTGELFF
-	TRBV2	-	TRBJ1-2	TGTGCCAGCAGTGAAGAGGAGGCGGGGGCGTATGGCTACACCTTC	CASSEEEAGAYGYTF
-	TRBV7-6	-	TRBJ2-7	TGTGCCAGCAGCGACGGGATCACCTACGAGCAGTACTTC	CASSDGITYEQYF
TRBD2	TRBV6-5	-	TRBJ2-3	TGTGCCAGCAGACTAGCGGGAGAGTCAGATACGCAGTATTTT	CASRLAGESDTQYF
-	TRBV19	-	TRBJ1-2	TGTGCCAGTAGTATTTCGGACAGTCGTTTTGTCTACACCTTC	CASSISDSRFVYTF
-	TRBV21-1	-	TRBJ2-1	TGTGCCAGCAGCAAAGGAAAGGGGACAGCAACATACTACAATGAGCAGTTCTTC	CASSKGKGTATYYNEQFF
-	TRBV2	-	TRBJ2-1	TGTGCCAGCAGTGCGGAGATACTCGCTTACAATGAGCAGTTCTTC	CASSAEILAYNEQFF
TRBD2	TRBV4-1	-	TRBJ2-5	TGCGCCAGCAGCCAAGGTTTCCTAGCGGGGGCTGGGTTGGAGACCCAGTACTTC	CASSQGFLAGAGLETQYF
TRBD1	TRBV6-1	few	TRBJ1-6	TGTGCCAGCAGCCGCCGGGACAGATATAATTCACCCCTCCACTTT	CASSRRDRYNSPLHF